Listed below are T cell receptor beta chains from one sample, sequenced in a study of shared clonotypes between healthy human individuals. Assay used: immunoSEQ multiplex PCR; TCRdb lists only in-frame clones, some missing. Here the sample spans some 630,000 clones, 72% being singletons. The sequenced sample consisted of memory CD4+ T cells sorted from blood. Receptors were obtained from a woman aged 25 to 45 in good health. The conserved cysteine and the conserved F or W are not part of the CDR3 here.

CDR3aa	v_gene	j_gene
ASSLNPGTSGRNEQF	TRBV7-8	TRBJ2-1
ASSDPPGTQDGSYEQY	TRBV6-1	TRBJ2-7
ASSLSARPSGANVLT	TRBV27	TRBJ2-6
ASSQIATSSSYEQY	TRBV4-2	TRBJ2-7
ASSLEWGPYGYT	TRBV11-2	TRBJ1-2
ASSLLGAETQY	TRBV5-1	TRBJ2-5
ASSVGTGRDTGELF	TRBV9	TRBJ2-2
ASSLRGLLSGANVLT	TRBV28	TRBJ2-6
ASSLDPYGYT	TRBV28	TRBJ1-2
ASSLRGQGISYEQY	TRBV4-1	TRBJ2-7
ASSPTQGGNTEAF	TRBV19	TRBJ1-1
ASRTGTGRGGQETQY	TRBV28	TRBJ2-5
ATDRAF	TRBV19	TRBJ1-1
ASRAPPGDNEQF	TRBV6-4	TRBJ2-1
ASSQGRTDTEAF	TRBV4-2	TRBJ1-1
ASSPGRLTGELF	TRBV28	TRBJ2-2
ASSEGPESYEQY	TRBV4-2	TRBJ2-7
ASSLGLAGVEQY	TRBV11-1	TRBJ2-5
ASSGQGARAKNIQY	TRBV28	TRBJ2-4
ASSYSIPTSSYEQY	TRBV6-5	TRBJ2-7
ASSELELGNEQF	TRBV25-1	TRBJ2-1
AWSTQQETQY	TRBV30	TRBJ2-5
ASSLSPGGPNQPQH	TRBV27	TRBJ1-5
ASNLRQGGGTEAF	TRBV19	TRBJ1-1
ASSQDASSYEQY	TRBV14	TRBJ2-7
ASSEGQVWGLRYNEQF	TRBV9	TRBJ2-1
ASSLYAGKGGYT	TRBV27	TRBJ1-2
ASSLFTGVETQY	TRBV28	TRBJ2-5
ASSPQRDQPQH	TRBV28	TRBJ1-5
ASSPPGLEGETQY	TRBV7-6	TRBJ2-5
ASSRGTSGTGELF	TRBV6-5	TRBJ2-2
ASRKPGDRDNYGYT	TRBV28	TRBJ1-2
ASTGTGLGGYT	TRBV10-2	TRBJ1-2
ASSLMGRGYT	TRBV14	TRBJ1-2
ASSILLGEQY	TRBV19	TRBJ2-7
ASSQSVGSSMMNTEAF	TRBV23-1	TRBJ1-1
ASSDGGAGYGYT	TRBV10-2	TRBJ1-2